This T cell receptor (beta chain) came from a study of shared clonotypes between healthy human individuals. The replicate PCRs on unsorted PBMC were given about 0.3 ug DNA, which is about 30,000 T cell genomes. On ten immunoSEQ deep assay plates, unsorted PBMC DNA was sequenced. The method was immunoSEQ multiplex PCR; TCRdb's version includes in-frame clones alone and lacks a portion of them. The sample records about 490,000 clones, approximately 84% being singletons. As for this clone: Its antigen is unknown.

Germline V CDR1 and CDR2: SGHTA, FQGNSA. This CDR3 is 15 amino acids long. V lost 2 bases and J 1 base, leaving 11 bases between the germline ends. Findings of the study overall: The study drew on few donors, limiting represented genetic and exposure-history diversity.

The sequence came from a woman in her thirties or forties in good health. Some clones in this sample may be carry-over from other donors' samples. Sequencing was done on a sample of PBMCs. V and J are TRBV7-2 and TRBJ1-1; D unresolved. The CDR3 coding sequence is TGTGCCAGCAGCTTATATACGCTCAAGAACACTGAAGCTTTCTTT. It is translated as CASSLYTLKNTEAFF. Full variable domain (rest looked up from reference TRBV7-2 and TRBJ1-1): GAGVSQSPSNKVTEKGKDVELRCDPISGHTALYWYRQSLGQGLEFLIYFQGNSAPDKSGLPSDRFSAERTGGSVSTLTIQRTQQEDSAVYLCASSLYTLKNTEAFFGQGTRLTVV.